A selection of T cell receptor beta chains follows, all from one sample in a study of blood T cell repertoires in COVID-19. The protocol was immunoSEQ multiplex PCR, while the TCRdb copy is restricted to in-frame clones and leaves out a portion. The sample contains a few hundred thousand clones, about nine tenths of which appear only once. Sequenced input: peripheral blood. Receptors were obtained from a man between 45 and 60 years old with acute or convalescent COVID-19. The CDR3 runs from the conserved cysteine through the conserved F or W. The D gene is left open where the match is weak. Size tells how often a clone was seen (once, few, many) or the class of an expanded clone, and some rows leave it out.

size | J | V | D | CDR3 | DNA
NA | TRBJ1-6 | TRBV6-9 | NA | CASSSERRGNSPLHF | TGTGCCAGCAGTTCTGAGCGCAGGGGAAATTCACCCCTCCACTTT
NA | TRBJ2-1 | TRBV3-1/TRBV3-2 | NA | CASSSPGEQFF | TGTGCCAGCAGCTCGCCCGGTGAGCAGTTCTTC
NA | TRBJ2-7 | TRBV7-3 | TRBD1 | CASSASGTGDREQYF | TGTGCCAGCAGCGCCTCCGGGACAGGGGATCGCGAGCAGTACTTC
NA | TRBJ1-4 | TRBV29-1 | NA | CSAELRAAEKLFF | TGCAGCGCCGAGCTCAGGGCCGCTGAAAAACTGTTTTTT
NA | TRBJ2-3 | TRBV29-1 | NA | CSVEGGTYPVDTQYF | TGCAGCGTTGAAGGAGGCACATATCCGGTAGATACGCAGTATTTT
NA | TRBJ1-1 | TRBV3-1/TRBV3-2 | TRBD1 | CASSRQGQNTEAFF | TGTGCCAGCAGCCGACAGGGCCAGAACACTGAAGCTTTCTTT
once | TRBJ1-2 | TRBV19 | NA | CASSYSSGYGYTF | TGTGCCAGTAGTTATAGCTCGGGGTATGGCTACACCTTC
NA | TRBJ2-1 | TRBV29-1 | TRBD2 | CSAEERGATGRFF | TGCAGCGCAGAGGAGCGGGGGGCAACCGGGCGGTTCTTC
NA | TRBJ2-1 | TRBV6-4 | NA | CASRKGGAGDEQFF | TGTGCCAGCAGGAAAGGGGGGGCAGGCGATGAGCAGTTCTTC
few | TRBJ1-2 | TRBV3-1/TRBV3-2 | NA | CASSQSVRVKGANYGYTF | TGTGCCAGCAGCCAGTCGGTCAGAGTAAAAGGGGCTAACTATGGCTACACCTTC
once | TRBJ1-1 | TRBV29-1 | NA | CSVEPGYTEAFF | TGCAGCGTTGAGCCAGGGTACACTGAAGCTTTCTTT
NA | TRBJ1-4 | TRBV5-1 | TRBD1 | CASSRDRGGEKLFF | TGCGCCAGCAGCCGGGACAGGGGTGGCGAAAAACTGTTTTTT
NA | TRBJ1-2 | TRBV2 | TRBD1 | CASSEAGTVDGYTF | TGTGCCAGCAGTGAGGCCGGGACAGTCGATGGCTACACCTTC
NA | TRBJ1-6 | TRBV2 | NA | CASIIPQGNSPLHF | TGTGCCAGCATCATCCCACAGGGAAACTCACCCCTCCACTTT
NA | TRBJ1-1 | TRBV5-1 | NA | CASSLAGSGAEAFF | TGCGCCAGCAGCTTGGCCGGCAGTGGAGCTGAAGCTTTCTTT
NA | TRBJ1-1 | TRBV7-9 | TRBD1 | CASSSRGRDTEAFF | TGTGCCAGCAGCTCCAGGGGGCGGGACACTGAAGCTTTCTTT
once | TRBJ1-3 | TRBV12-3/TRBV12-4 | NA | CASSLWRGNTIYF | TGTGCCAGCAGTTTATGGAGGGGAAACACCATATATTTT
NA | TRBJ2-1 | TRBV12-3/TRBV12-4 | NA | CATARGGYNEQFF | TGTGCCACTGCGAGGGGGGGCTACAATGAGCAGTTCTTC
NA | TRBJ2-1 | TRBV7-9 | TRBD2 | CASSSRGGSYNEQFF | TGTGCCAGCAGCTCCCGGGGGGGGTCCTACAATGAGCAGTTCTTC
NA | TRBJ1-5 | TRBV7-9 | TRBD1 | CASSSYFGTGTDQPQHF | TGTGCCAGCAGCTCCTACTTCGGGACAGGGACTGATCAGCCCCAGCATTTT
NA | TRBJ1-5 | TRBV3-1/TRBV3-2 | TRBD1 | CASRATGAENQPQHF | TGTGCCAGCAGAGCGACAGGGGCCGAGAATCAGCCCCAGCATTTT
NA | TRBJ1-3 | TRBV5-1 | NA | CASSLQGVGNTIYF | TGCGCCAGCAGCCTACAGGGAGTGGGTAACACCATATATTTT
NA | TRBJ2-6 | TRBV11-3 | NA | CASSFTSSGANVLTF | TGTGCCAGCAGCTTCACAAGCTCTGGGGCCAACGTCCTGACTTTC
NA | TRBJ2-5 | TRBV5-4 | TRBD2 | CASSSVAGGIETQYF | TGTGCCAGCAGCTCAGTAGCGGGGGGTATAGAGACCCAGTACTTC
NA | TRBJ2-2 | TRBV29-1 | TRBD1 | CSGGQGTTGELFF | TGCAGCGGTGGACAGGGGACGACCGGGGAGCTGTTTTTT
NA | TRBJ2-6 | TRBV13 | NA | CASSLTGAGANVLTF | TGTGCCAGCAGCCTAACGGGGGCTGGGGCCAACGTCCTGACTTTC
NA | TRBJ2-7 | TRBV3-1/TRBV3-2 | TRBD2 | CASSREAGRIYEQYF | TGTGCCAGCAGCCGAGAAGCGGGACGGATCTACGAGCAGTACTTC
few | TRBJ1-2 | TRBV19 | NA | CASTTGPYGYTF | TGTGCCAGTACGACAGGCCCCTATGGCTACACCTTC
NA | TRBJ1-5 | TRBV5-1 | TRBD1 | CASSLQGSQPQHF | TGCGCCAGCAGCTTACAGGGGTCGCAGCCCCAGCATTTT
NA | TRBJ1-6 | TRBV7-2 | NA | CASSLVAGGNSPLHF | TGTGCCAGCAGCTTAGTGGCAGGAGGTAATTCACCCCTCCACTTT
NA | TRBJ1-2 | TRBV18 | NA | CASSPGQITYSYGYTF | TGTGCCAGCTCACCAGGGCAGATAACTTACTCTTATGGCTACACCTTC
NA | TRBJ1-1 | TRBV4-1 | NA | CASSQNGVRTEAFF | TGCGCCAGCAGCCAAAACGGGGTGAGGACTGAAGCTTTCTTT
NA | TRBJ1-2 | TRBV5-1 | NA | CASTGDSFDYGYTF | TGCGCCAGCACAGGCGACAGTTTTGACTATGGCTACACCTTC
NA | TRBJ2-5 | TRBV18 | NA | CASSPRQAQETQYF | TGTGCCAGCTCCCCAAGACAGGCGCAAGAGACCCAGTACTTC
NA | TRBJ2-7 | TRBV2 | TRBD1 | CASSPGQVRWQYF | TGTGCCAGCAGTCCGGGACAGGTTAGGTGGCAGTACTTC
NA | TRBJ1-1 | TRBV27 | NA | CASSSGAEAFF | TGTGCCAGCAGTTCCGGGGCTGAAGCTTTCTTT
once | TRBJ2-3 | TRBV29-1 | TRBD1 | CSAQGARTDTQYF | TGCAGCGCACAGGGGGCTAGGACAGATACGCAGTATTTT
NA | TRBJ1-2 | TRBV12-3/TRBV12-4 | NA | CASTRGSGGYTF | TGTGCCAGCACCCGAGGCTCAGGGGGCTACACCTTC
NA | TRBJ2-5 | TRBV7-9 | NA | CASSPRTNTETQYF | TGTGCCAGCAGCCCAAGGACAAACACCGAGACCCAGTACTTC
NA | TRBJ1-5 | TRBV30 | NA | CAWSPGSSNQPQHF | TGTGCCTGGAGCCCTGGCTCGAGCAATCAGCCCCAGCATTTT
once | TRBJ2-7 | TRBV30 | TRBD1 | CAWSGQGVSEQYF | TGTGCCTGGAGTGGACAGGGGGTAAGCGAGCAGTACTTC
NA | TRBJ1-1 | TRBV27 | TRBD1 | CASIGTGEEGTEAFF | TGTGCCAGCATAGGGACAGGGGAGGAGGGCACTGAAGCTTTCTTT
NA | TRBJ2-2 | TRBV5-1 | NA | CASRRSRGYHPGTGELFF | TGCGCCAGCAGACGATCCAGGGGCTATCACCCGGGCACCGGGGAGCTGTTTTTT
NA | TRBJ2-7 | TRBV14 | TRBD2 | CASSQDGGKYF | TGTGCCAGCAGCCAAGACGGGGGGAAGTACTTC
NA | TRBJ1-1 | TRBV2 | TRBD1 | CASSLQGGDTEAFF | TGTGCCAGCAGCCTACAGGGGGGAGACACTGAAGCTTTCTTT